A selection of T cell receptor beta chains follows, all from one sample in a study of blood T cell repertoires in COVID-19. Produced via immunoSEQ multiplex PCR; TCRdb's table is partial and in-frame only. The table lists 140,000 to 150,000 clones, around nine tenths of them singletons. Sequencing used peripheral blood. The receptors were gathered from a human donor in a cohort sampled during active COVID-19. The CDR3 runs from the conserved cysteine through the conserved F or W. The D gene is left open where the match is weak. Clone size is shown for a subset of rows, as once, few, many or a class of expanded clone.

clone size | CDR3 length | D gene | J gene | V gene | CDR3 protein | CDR3 DNA
few | 16 | TRBD1 | TRBJ2-2 | TRBV7-9 | CASSPRTGVLTGELFF | TGTGCCAGCAGCCCGCGGACAGGGGTTCTCACCGGGGAGCTGTTTTTT
. | 13 | . | TRBJ1-2 | TRBV18 | CAGTGDRNYGYTF | TGTGCCGGCACCGGCGACAGAAACTATGGCTACACCTTC
. | 14 | TRBD1 | TRBJ1-4 | TRBV6-6 | CASSYGTENEKLFF | TGTGCCAGCAGTTACGGGACAGAGAATGAAAAACTGTTTTTT
. | 15 | TRBD1 | TRBJ1-2 | TRBV7-2 | CASSFSGTGNYGYTF | TGTGCCAGCAGCTTCTCCGGGACAGGGAACTATGGCTACACCTTC
. | 16 | . | TRBJ2-2 | TRBV4-1 | CASSQDQSLETGELFF | TGCGCCAGCAGCCAAGATCAAAGTTTAGAAACCGGGGAGCTGTTTTTT
. | 15 | TRBD1 | TRBJ2-5 | TRBV7-6 | CASSSRQGWGETQYF | TGTGCCAGCAGCTCTCGACAGGGTTGGGGAGAGACCCAGTACTTC
. | 18 | TRBD2 | TRBJ2-4 | TRBV7-9 | CASSPTVAGGPAKNIQYF | TGTGCCAGCAGCCCGACGGTAGCGGGGGGGCCGGCCAAAAACATTCAGTACTTC
. | 12 | . | TRBJ1-1 | TRBV7-9 | CASSLYGAEAFF | TGTGCCAGCAGCTTATATGGGGCAGAAGCTTTCTTT
. | 14 | . | TRBJ2-3 | TRBV5-1 | CASSSGGLTDTQYF | TGCGCCAGCAGTTCAGGGGGGCTCACAGATACGCAGTATTTT
. | 14 | . | TRBJ2-7 | TRBV7-8 | CASSLVIGGLGQYF | TGTGCCAGCAGCTTAGTTATCGGGGGGCTGGGGCAGTACTTC
once | 13 | . | TRBJ1-2 | TRBV12-3/TRBV12-4 | CASSLERFYGYTF | TGTGCCAGCAGTTTAGAACGGTTCTATGGCTACACCTTC
. | 11 | TRBD1 | TRBJ2-1 | TRBV6-5 | CATNRGSEQFF | TGTGCCACAAACAGGGGAAGTGAGCAGTTCTTC
. | 18 | . | TRBJ2-2 | TRBV19 | CASSIGGGRSTNTGELFF | TGTGCCAGTAGTATAGGGGGGGGCCGCTCTACGAACACCGGGGAGCTGTTTTTT
. | 14 | TRBD2 | TRBJ2-7 | TRBV7-6 | CASSQTSGGAEQYF | TGTGCCAGCAGCCAGACTAGCGGGGGCGCCGAGCAGTACTTC
. | 15 | TRBD1 | TRBJ1-2 | TRBV6-2/TRBV6-3 | CASSYSMRQGGGYTF | TGTGCCAGCAGTTACTCGATGAGACAGGGAGGTGGCTACACCTTC
. | 16 | . | TRBJ2-2 | TRBV6-4 | CASRRQSAANTGELFF | TGTGCCAGCAGGCGGCAGAGTGCCGCGAACACCGGGGAGCTGTTTTTT
. | 14 | TRBD1 | TRBJ1-4 | TRBV5-1 | CASRRQGSNEKLFF | TGCGCCAGTAGGCGACAGGGGAGTAATGAAAAACTGTTTTTT
. | 15 | TRBD1 | TRBJ2-5 | TRBV5-1 | CASSFEKGAEETQYF | TGCGCCAGCAGCTTTGAAAAGGGGGCTGAAGAGACCCAGTACTTC
. | 15 | . | TRBJ2-5 | TRBV10-3 | CAISVGAAYRETQYF | TGTGCCATCAGTGTGGGAGCGGCCTACCGGGAGACCCAGTACTTC
. | 15 | . | TRBJ1-2 | TRBV3-1/TRBV3-2 | CASSQGSSGAYGYTF | TGTGCCAGCAGCCAAGGAAGCTCAGGGGCCTATGGCTACACCTTC
. | 15 | . | TRBJ2-3 | TRBV6-6 | CASSLRDTYTDTQYF | TGTGCCAGCAGCCTCCGGGACACCTACACAGATACGCAGTATTTT
. | 16 | . | TRBJ2-1 | TRBV3-1/TRBV3-2 | CASSQDAWSSYNEQFF | TGTGCCAGCAGCCAAGATGCTTGGAGCTCCTACAATGAGCAGTTCTTC
. | 13 | . | TRBJ1-1 | TRBV3-1/TRBV3-2 | CASSGQSNTEAFF | TGTGCCAGCAGCGGACAGTCGAACACTGAAGCTTTCTTT
. | 15 | . | TRBJ1-1 | TRBV14 | CASSHTSRWSPEAFF | TGTGCCAGCAGCCACACATCCCGTTGGAGTCCAGAAGCTTTCTTT
. | 12 | . | TRBJ2-1 | TRBV7-2 | CASSLFNNEQFF | TGTGCCAGCAGCTTATTTAACAATGAGCAGTTCTTC
. | 14 | . | TRBJ2-7 | TRBV16 | CASSQNGRDYEQYF | TGTGCCAGCAGCCAAAACGGCAGGGACTACGAGCAGTACTTC
. | 14 | TRBD1 | TRBJ1-2 | TRBV6-5 | CASRVNRGQGGYTF | TGTGCCAGCAGGGTGAACAGGGGGCAGGGTGGCTACACCTTC
. | 14 | . | TRBJ1-5 | TRBV18 | CASSPSGDGFPQHF | TGTGCCAGCTCACCATCGGGGGACGGGTTTCCCCAGCATTTT
. | 15 | TRBD1 | TRBJ1-2 | TRBV7-2 | CASSLLGQGYLGYTF | TGTGCCAGCAGCTTACTGGGACAGGGATATTTGGGCTACACCTTC
once | 16 | . | TRBJ2-3 | TRBV5-1 | CASSLSLAGTAGTQYF | TGCGCCAGCAGCTTGTCCCTAGCTGGAACAGCGGGTACGCAGTATTTT
. | 13 | . | TRBJ1-1 | TRBV19 | CASSTHPGSEAFF | TGTGCCAGTAGTACACACCCAGGGTCTGAAGCTTTCTTT
. | 13 | . | TRBJ2-7 | TRBV3-1/TRBV3-2 | CASSQGGQGGRYF | TGTGCCAGCAGCCAAGGAGGCCAGGGTGGGCGGTACTTC
. | 14 | TRBD1 | TRBJ1-2 | TRBV19 | CASRLGQGAGGYTF | TGTGCCAGTAGGCTGGGACAGGGGGCAGGTGGCTACACCTTC
. | 15 | TRBD2 | TRBJ2-1 | TRBV2 | CASSENSGDYNEQFF | TGTGCCAGCAGCGAGAATAGCGGGGACTACAATGAGCAGTTCTTC
. | 16 | . | TRBJ1-3 | TRBV5-7 | CASNFGRRASGNTIYF | TGTGCCAGCAACTTCGGGCGGAGGGCCTCTGGAAACACCATATATTTT
few | 14 | . | TRBJ2-7 | TRBV7-3 | CASSLRGGHYEQYF | TGTGCCAGCAGCTTAAGGGGGGGACACTACGAGCAGTACTTC
. | 16 | . | TRBJ1-2 | TRBV3-1/TRBV3-2 | CASSQKGGGILYGYIF | TGTGCCAGCAGCCAAAAAGGCGGCGGGATTCTCTATGGCTACATCTTC
. | 14 | . | TRBJ2-5 | TRBV19 | CASRYYPGSETQYF | TGTGCCAGTAGATACTACCCCGGTTCGGAGACCCAGTACTTC
. | 15 | TRBD2 | TRBJ2-5 | TRBV27 | CASSLRGDPGETQYF | TGTGCCAGCAGTTTGCGGGGGGATCCTGGGGAGACCCAGTACTTC